This T cell receptor beta chain was captured by sequencing in a study of shared clonotypes between healthy human individuals. About the research overall: The composition of the donors was a couple of women and a few men aged 18 to 49.

Sequencing was performed with immunoSEQ multiplex PCR; in TCRdb, only in-frame clones are kept and a portion is missing. This sample has 1 million to 1.3 million clones, with around three quarters found just once. The study drew its donors from healthy HIV-negative adults without recent acute infections or vaccinations. Trimming shortened V by 5 bases and J by 4 bases, and 10 bases separated the two germline ends. Germline assignment: CDR1 MDHEN and CDR2 SYDVKM. This CDR3 has 13 amino acids. The sequence was collected from a man aged 18 to 35 in good health. Some clones in this sample may be carry-over from other donors' samples. Material for sequencing was memory CD4+ T cells from PBMCs. This sample's subset: CD45RA-negative fraction. The chain uses TRBV28 and TRBJ2-3; D gene unclear. The CDR3 coding sequence is TGTGCCAGCAGTCCCCCCCCGGCAGATACGCAGTATTTT. The encoded protein is CASSPPPADTQYF.